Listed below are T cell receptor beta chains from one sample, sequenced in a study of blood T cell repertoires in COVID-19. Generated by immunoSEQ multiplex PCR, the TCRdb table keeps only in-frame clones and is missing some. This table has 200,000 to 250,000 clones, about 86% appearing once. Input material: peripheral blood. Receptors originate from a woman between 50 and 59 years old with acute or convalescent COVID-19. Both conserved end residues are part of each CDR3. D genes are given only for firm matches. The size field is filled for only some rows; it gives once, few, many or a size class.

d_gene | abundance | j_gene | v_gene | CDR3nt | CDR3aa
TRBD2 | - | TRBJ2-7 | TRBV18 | TGTGCCAGCTCACTATACGGGACTAGCGGGACTCTCTACGAGCAGTACTTC | CASSLYGTSGTLYEQYF
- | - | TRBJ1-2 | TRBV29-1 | TGCAGCGTTGTTGATTGGGGGTTGAGGGAGGGCTATGGCTACACCTTC | CSVVDWGLREGYGYTF
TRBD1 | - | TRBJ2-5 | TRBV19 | TGTGCCAGTAGTATACCCTCGGACAGGGTAAGGGGTGAGACCCAGTACTTC | CASSIPSDRVRGETQYF
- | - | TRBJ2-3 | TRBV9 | TGTGCCAGCAGCATCCATGGGGCCATCACAGATACGCAGTATTTT | CASSIHGAITDTQYF
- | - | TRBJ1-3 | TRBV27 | TGTGCCAGCAGTTTTGCAGGGTCCCCCGGAAACACCATATATTTT | CASSFAGSPGNTIYF
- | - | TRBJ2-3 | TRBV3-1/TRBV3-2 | TGTGCCAGCAGCCAAGAGGAGGGCCGCCGTGATACGCAGTATTTT | CASSQEEGRRDTQYF
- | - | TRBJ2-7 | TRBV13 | TGTGCCAGCAGCCTAAGCCTCTCCTCAGGGGACGCAGGTCTCGAGCAGTACTTC | CASSLSLSSGDAGLEQYF
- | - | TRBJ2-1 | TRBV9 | TGTGCCAGCAGCGTAGGGGACAAGAGTGAGCAGTTCTTC | CASSVGDKSEQFF
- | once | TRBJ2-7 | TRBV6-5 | TGTGCCAGCAGTTACTCTCGGAGGGGGCTCCCGGAGCAGTACTTC | CASSYSRRGLPEQYF
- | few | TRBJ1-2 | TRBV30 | TGTGCCTGGAGGCAGGCAGGAAAATCGGACTACACCTTC | CAWRQAGKSDYTF
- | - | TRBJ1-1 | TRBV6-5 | TGTGCCAGCAGTTACTCGATTTTCCGACCCCACACTAAAGCTTTCTTT | CASSYSIFRPHTKAFF
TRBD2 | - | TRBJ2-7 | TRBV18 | TGTGCCAGCTCACCACTTAGGACTAGCGGGAGCTACGAGCAGTACTTC | CASSPLRTSGSYEQYF
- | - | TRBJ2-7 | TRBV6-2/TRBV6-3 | TGTGCCAGCAGTTACTACGGGACCTACGAGCAGTACTTC | CASSYYGTYEQYF
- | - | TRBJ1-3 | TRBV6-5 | TGTGCCAGCAGCCCCGGACAAGTCTCTGGAAACACCATATATTTT | CASSPGQVSGNTIYF
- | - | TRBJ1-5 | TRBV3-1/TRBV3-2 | TGTGCCAGCAGCCAAGACCTTGATCAGCCCCAGCATTTT | CASSQDLDQPQHF
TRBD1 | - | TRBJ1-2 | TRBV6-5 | TGTGCCAGCAGTCTGCGGACAGGGGATTATGGCTACACCTTC | CASSLRTGDYGYTF
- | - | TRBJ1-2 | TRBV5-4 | TGTGCCAGCAGCTTGGGGACGGACAGTCTCTATGGCTACACCTTC | CASSLGTDSLYGYTF
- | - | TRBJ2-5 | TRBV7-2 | TGTGCCAGCAGCTGGCGCCTGGGCACACAAGAGACCCAGTACTTC | CASSWRLGTQETQYF
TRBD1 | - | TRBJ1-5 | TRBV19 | TGTGCCAGTACCTATAGGGGGGACAGGGAAGATCAGCCCCAGCATTTT | CASTYRGDREDQPQHF
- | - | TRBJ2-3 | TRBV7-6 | TGTGCCAGCAGCTTAGATGGTAGAAACACAGATACGCAGTATTTT | CASSLDGRNTDTQYF
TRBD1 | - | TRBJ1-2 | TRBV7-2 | TGTGCCAGCAGCTGGGGACAGGGGGAAAACTATGGCTACACCTTC | CASSWGQGENYGYTF
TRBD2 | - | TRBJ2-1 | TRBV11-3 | TGTGCCAGCAGCTTAACCTCCGGGGGGGACAATGAGCAGTTCTTC | CASSLTSGGDNEQFF
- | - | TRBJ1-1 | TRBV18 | TGTGCCAGCTCACCAGGTTGGACACGGGACACTGAAGCTTTCTTT | CASSPGWTRDTEAFF
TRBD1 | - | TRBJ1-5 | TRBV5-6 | TGTGCCAGCAGCTCCGGACAGGGGGGCCAGCCCCAGCATTTT | CASSSGQGGQPQHF
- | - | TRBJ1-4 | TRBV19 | TGTGCCAGTAATCGGGCCGCCCGGGGGGATGAAAAACTGTTTTTT | CASNRAARGDEKLFF
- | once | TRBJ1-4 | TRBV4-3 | TGCGCCAGCAGCCAAGATCTGGGGGGGTGGGGTGAAAAACTGTTTTTT | CASSQDLGGWGEKLFF
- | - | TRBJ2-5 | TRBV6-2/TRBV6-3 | TGTGCCAGCAGTTACCAGGACAGCCGCGAAGAGACCCAGTACTTC | CASSYQDSREETQYF
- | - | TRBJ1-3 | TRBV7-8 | TGTGCCAGCAGCCTAACAGGGCGCTCTGGAAACACCATATATTTT | CASSLTGRSGNTIYF
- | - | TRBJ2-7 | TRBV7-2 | TGTGCCAGCAGCTCAAGCCCTAGCCCCACAGCCTACGAGCAGTACTTC | CASSSSPSPTAYEQYF
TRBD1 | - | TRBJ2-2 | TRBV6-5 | TGTGCCAGCAGCTGGGACAGGCAGAACACCGGGGAGCTGTTTTTT | CASSWDRQNTGELFF
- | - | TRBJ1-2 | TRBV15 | TGTGCCACCAGCAGAACTAACGAGGGAGGCTATGGCTACACCTTC | CATSRTNEGGYGYTF
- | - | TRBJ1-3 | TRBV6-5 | TGTGCCAGCAGCTCGCCGAGCTCTGGAAACACCATATATTTT | CASSSPSSGNTIYF
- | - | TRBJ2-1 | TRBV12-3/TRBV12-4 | TGTGCCAGCACCGACCGGACTACCACCGAACAGTTCTTC | CASTDRTTTEQFF
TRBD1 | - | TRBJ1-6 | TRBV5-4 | TGTGCCAGCAGCAGGGACAGAGATAATTCACCCCTCCACTTT | CASSRDRDNSPLHF
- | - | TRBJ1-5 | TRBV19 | TGTGCCAGTAGTCCAGGGTGGCGGCCCCAGCATTTT | CASSPGWRPQHF